This T cell receptor (beta chain) was identified during a study of cytomegalovirus exposure and HLA in healthy donors (dated by TCRdb to about 2017). Background for the entire study: An earlier analysis of about 560 of the donors reported 276 Gb of sequence data and roughly 120 million unique TCR beta sequences obtained from about 179 million T cells. An early release covering over 500 HLA-typed donors comprised approximately 290 gigabases of sequencing data and 85 million to 100 million unique TCR sequences. The genetic ancestry cluster associated with self-reported Caucasian donors included 80% to 90% of the approximately 410 genotyped donors. The study aimed to test whether cataloging public T cell receptors could reveal signatures of past pathogen exposure. The T cell repertoires of about 700 subjects were profiled by immunosequencing and related to cytomegalovirus serostatus. In addition to the first cohort of several hundred subjects, a separate validation cohort of approximately 130 different subjects was used. The study combined high-throughput TCR immunosequencing, statistical association of individual TCRs with disease status, and machine learning to predict cytomegalovirus infection status. To study patterns of TCR occurrence, a later analysis re-analyzed previously published TCR beta repertoires from 666 donors and added high-resolution HLA genotyping. In the later analysis, no new phenotypic data were used to find candidate immune exposures; instead, reliance was placed on TCR beta sequences and their occurrence across donors. An earlier analysis of 587 of the donors applied high-throughput TCR beta sequencing to assess whether each TCR beta V gene segment acted as functional or pseudogenic. Donor age, sex, ethnicity and CMV serostatus were compiled alongside the repertoire data. A later genetic analysis used genome-wide SNP genotypes for about 65% of the 666 donors, treating that subset as a discovery cohort. Every discovery cohort repertoire had been produced on one sequencing platform. Both class I and class II loci were covered by HLA typing, at four-digit resolution. Typing coverage differed by locus: A, B, C, DRB1 and DQB1 were typed in roughly 629-640 donors, DQA1 in about 550, DPA1 in some 600, and DPB1 in 472. About five DR-DQ haplotypes were handled as single units for association and clustering because linkage in the cohort was strong. Across under 500 genotyped donors of the cohort, an average of about 240,000 unique TCR beta nucleotide sequences per donor were sequenced, and around 19% of those sequences were non-productive. Here is what the overall study found, with its caveats: In vitro tests confirmed that three of the cytomegalovirus-associated TCR beta chains recognize cytomegalovirus antigens. At a false discovery rate of 0.05, a later analysis linked about 16,000 TCR beta sequences to specific HLA alleles. Because some donors lacked HLA typing at each locus, the association tests relied only on the typed subset. In the study, approximately 160 TCR beta chains were listed as associated with cytomegalovirus. Linkage disequilibrium might explain the correlated functional status among segregating V segments, but an unknown experimental factor could not be excluded. In a later analysis, HLA-associated TCR beta chains were found to be more clonally expanded and to have lower generation probabilities than equally common non-associated chains. The presence/absence analyses assumed that sequencing depth was roughly uniform across donors, and that assumption may not be true. The sequencing pipeline was judged likely to have produced a cluster of highly shared sequence variants as a technical artifact. In an earlier analysis of some 540 of the donors, most TCR beta V segments appeared in productive rearrangements about 87% or about 30% of the time, broadly matching IMGT annotations. An association between a missense DCLRE1C variant and V-gene and J-gene trimming of TCR beta chains was found in a later genetic analysis and replicated in an independent cohort. When HLA alleles, especially DR and DQ, strongly co-occurred, TCR associations were difficult to assign to individual alleles. Most TCR sequences were seen in very few donors, while some public TCRs were found in many individuals. A further reported finding was that TCR beta sequences accurately predicted the HLA-A and HLA-B alleles for most subjects in the first cohort. According to a later analysis, most CMV-associated TCR beta chains appeared to be HLA-restricted, and the HLA associations seemed to be driven largely by CMV exposure. In a later analysis, TCR association rates were found to vary across HLA loci, with the most associated TCRs seen for DRB1 alleles and the fewest for HLA-C alleles. Seventeen rarely observed V segments, including chromosome 9 orphons, were excluded from the earlier analysis of about 610 of the donors because counts were too low. In a later analysis, several top co-occurrence clusters were reported to appear linked to parvovirus B19, influenza, CMV and Epstein-Barr virus. The 87-base-pair reads could not distinguish some IMGT-functional V segments, including TRBV6-2 and TRBV6-3, so those segments were excluded. According to the authors, the approach could potentially be generalized to other disease states and immunological phenotypes. Cytomegalovirus status was reported to be diagnosed by the classifier with high specificity and sensitivity in both the original and validation cohorts. The only immune exposure information available for the cohort was CMV serostatus. A later genetic analysis reported fewer N-insertions in productive TCRs among donors in an Asian-associated ancestry cluster than the approximately 700-donor mean. This cohort had only TCR beta chains sequenced, and the lack of alpha or paired-chain data limited which features could be detected.

On this clone itself: Its antigen remains undetermined. Base qualities are not provided; no much larger clone lies one nucleotide away.

The CDR3 holds 14 amino acids from the cysteine to the phenylalanine. The DNA shown is the 42-base CDR3, in frame from base 1. Libraries were made using the immunoSEQ multiplex PCR assay. The multiplex PCR relied on a mix of 60 forward primers for TCR Vbeta segments and 13 reverse primers for TCR Jbeta segments. The CDR3 region of rearranged TCR beta genes was amplified from genomic DNA by a multiplex PCR assay. The amplified TCR beta libraries were sequenced on the Illumina HiSeq System as 87-base-pair reads. Concerning the study's data processing: A later analysis tallied 80 million to 95 million unique TCR beta chains across the approximately 670 repertoires, and some 10 million of those chains were shared by two or more donors. A nearest-neighbor algorithm error-corrected the raw reads and collapsed the reads into unique sequences, merging closely related sequences to remove PCR and sequencing errors. Alignment of CDR3 sequences to IMGT reference sequences was used to assign V, D and J gene segments. For a sequence to be retained, a match of at least six nucleotides to both a V gene segment and a J gene segment was required. A rearrangement was called productive if the CDR3 had no stop codons and remained in frame with V and J, and every other rearrangement was called non-productive. CDR3 was defined according to IMGT convention as the region running from the second conserved V-encoded cysteine to the conserved J-encoded phenylalanine. The earlier analysis of about 610 of the donors excluded any sequence lacking an unambiguous match to a single V gene segment. An earlier analysis of almost 600 of the donors classified V segments as functional when productive rearrangements were above 56.7% and as segregating when the standard deviation between donors was above 5%. A statistical classification framework was built for diagnosing cytomegalovirus status from the catalog of TCR beta chain sequences. V and J gene assignment, in a later analysis, came from comparing TCR nucleotide sequences with IMGT/GENE-DB human TR gene sequences. The TCRdist pipeline was used in a later analysis to assign CDR3 sequences and most-parsimonious VDJ recombination scenarios. In a later analysis, each TCR beta chain was defined by its CDR3 amino acid sequence together with its V-gene family, and reads lacking a unique V-gene family were excluded. To address suspected cross-contamination and a sequencing artifact, a later analysis removed approximately 590 highly shared, low-generation-probability nucleotide sequences. In a later analysis, a clonal expansion index was calculated for each public chain from normalized within-repertoire ranks of inferred template counts. A later analysis computed generation probabilities with a VDJ recombination model fitted to out-of-frame rearrangements, and checked the results against IGoR. Hypergeometric tests were used in a later analysis to score TCR-TCR, TCR-HLA and TCR-CMV co-occurrence, with a repertoire-size bias correction applied to the TCR pairs. In a later analysis, false discovery rates were estimated by permuting HLA or CMV assignments 20 times. In a later analysis, co-occurring TCRs were grouped using DBSCAN, and TCRdist sequence similarity was added for clustering within HLA-allele-positive subsets. Co-occurrence clustering excluded repertoires with fewer than 30,000 or more than 120,000 public chains, plus five with anomalous nucleotide sharing. TCRdb retrieved this table from immuneACCESS and kept in-frame rearrangements only. Not all clones are present; in checked studies, unresolved V genes account for under half, and no reason is known for the remainder. The V and J calls and the clone size are those of that table, but D and trimming were determined from the DNA. A total of about 99,000 clones appear in this sample, 60% to 80% of them only once. The ten largest account for 5.8% of the sample.

The cohort was made up of approximately 670 healthy bone marrow donors. At the time of sampling, all cohort members were nominally healthy, though unrecorded immune exposures were likely present. The donor tested CMV seropositive and was one of the 289 seropositive cohort members. A peripheral blood sample was provided by each donor, and peripheral blood mononuclear cells were used for TCR beta sequencing. The Qiagen DNeasy Blood Extraction Kit was used to extract genomic DNA from the blood cell samples. The TCR comes from a man aged 55 to 70 in good health and CMV-seropositive. The chain uses TRBV21-1 and TRBJ1-6; the DNA was not used to check the table's D call, TRBD1. TRBV21-1 is a recognized pseudogene. Specimen: PBMCs. The base sequence is TGTGCCAGCAGCAAGACAGGGGCTGGTTCACCCCTCCACTTT. Its protein reads: CASSKTGAGSPLHF.